This T cell receptor beta chain was found in a study of blood T cell repertoires in COVID-19. Original analysis: Quantification of nucleated cells was approximated via reference gene primer amplification. Sequencing was performed with immunoSEQ multiplex PCR; in TCRdb, only in-frame clones are kept and a portion is missing. V, J and clone size reflect that table, while D and trimming were determined from the DNA. The sample has roughly 86,000 clones, around nine tenths seen once. The length of the CDR3 is 15 residues. V gave up 1 base and J gave up 0 bases, with 10 bases separating them. Germline-derived CDR1 and CDR2 are SGHKS and YYEKEE (reference sequence).

The origin of this receptor is a man aged 40-50 years with acute or convalescent COVID-19. The specimen was peripheral blood. The chain uses TRBV5-5 and TRBJ1-1; D gene unclear. The CDR3 spells CASSLRNRLNTEAFF. CDR3 DNA: TGTGCCAGCAGCTTGAGGAACAGACTGAACACTGAAGCTTTCTTT.